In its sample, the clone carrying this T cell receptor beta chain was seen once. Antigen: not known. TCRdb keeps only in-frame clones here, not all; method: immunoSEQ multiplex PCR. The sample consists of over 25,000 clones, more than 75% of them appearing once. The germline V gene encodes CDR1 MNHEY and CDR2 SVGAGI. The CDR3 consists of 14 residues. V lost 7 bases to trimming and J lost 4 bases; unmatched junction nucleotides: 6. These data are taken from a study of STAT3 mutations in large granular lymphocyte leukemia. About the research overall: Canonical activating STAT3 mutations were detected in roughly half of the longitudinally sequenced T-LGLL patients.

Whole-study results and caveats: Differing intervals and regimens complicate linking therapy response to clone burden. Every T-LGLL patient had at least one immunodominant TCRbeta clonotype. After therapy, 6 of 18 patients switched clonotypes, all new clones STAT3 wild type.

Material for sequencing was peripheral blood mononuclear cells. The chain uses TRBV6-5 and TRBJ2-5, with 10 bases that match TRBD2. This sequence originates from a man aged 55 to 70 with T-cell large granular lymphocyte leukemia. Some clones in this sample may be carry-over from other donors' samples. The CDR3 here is CASTSAGGVETQYF. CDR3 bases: TGTGCCAGCACCTCAGCGGGAGGGGTAGAGACCCAGTACTTC.